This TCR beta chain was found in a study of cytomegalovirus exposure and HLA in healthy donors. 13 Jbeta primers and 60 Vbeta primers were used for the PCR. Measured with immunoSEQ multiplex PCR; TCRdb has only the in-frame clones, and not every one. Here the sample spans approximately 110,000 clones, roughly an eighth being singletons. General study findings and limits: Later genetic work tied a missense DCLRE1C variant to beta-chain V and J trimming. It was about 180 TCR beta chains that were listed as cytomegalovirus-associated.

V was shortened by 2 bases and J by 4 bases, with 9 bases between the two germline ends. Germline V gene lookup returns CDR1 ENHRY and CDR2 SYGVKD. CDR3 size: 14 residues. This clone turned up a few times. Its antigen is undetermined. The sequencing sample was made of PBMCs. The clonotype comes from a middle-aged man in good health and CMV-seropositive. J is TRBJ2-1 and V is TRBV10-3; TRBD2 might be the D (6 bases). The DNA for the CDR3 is TGTGCCATCAGTGAGGTTAGCGGATACAATGAGCAGTTCTTC. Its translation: CAISEVSGYNEQFF.